This T cell receptor (beta chain) was sequenced for a study of CD8+ T cells in alopecia areata. The germline V gene encodes CDR1 GTSNPN and CDR2 SVGIG (reference sequence). The CDR3 is made up of 11 amino acids. Trimming pared 5 bases from V and 6 bases from J, leaving 8 bases between. Obtained from alopecia areata patients were lesional scalp punch biopsies along with peripheral blood. Whole-study results and caveats: Lesional tissue from the scalp (especially in alopecia totalis/universalis) showed higher clonality than normal scalp.

As regards this clone: What it binds is not known.

Investigators isolated RNA and reverse transcribed it into cDNA to act as the sequencing template. Profiling relied on immunoSEQ multiplex PCR, and the TCRdb table lists in-frame clones only, not all of them. The profile shows approximately 89,000 clones, about 45% of them singletons. The specimen was CD4+ T cells sorted from blood. The chain recombines TRBV30 with TRBJ2-1; no clear D gene. The receptor was derived from a human donor with alopecia areata. This CDR3 is CAWSMTNEQFF. Written as DNA, the CDR3 is TGTGCCTGGTCGATGACCAATGAGCAGTTCTTC.